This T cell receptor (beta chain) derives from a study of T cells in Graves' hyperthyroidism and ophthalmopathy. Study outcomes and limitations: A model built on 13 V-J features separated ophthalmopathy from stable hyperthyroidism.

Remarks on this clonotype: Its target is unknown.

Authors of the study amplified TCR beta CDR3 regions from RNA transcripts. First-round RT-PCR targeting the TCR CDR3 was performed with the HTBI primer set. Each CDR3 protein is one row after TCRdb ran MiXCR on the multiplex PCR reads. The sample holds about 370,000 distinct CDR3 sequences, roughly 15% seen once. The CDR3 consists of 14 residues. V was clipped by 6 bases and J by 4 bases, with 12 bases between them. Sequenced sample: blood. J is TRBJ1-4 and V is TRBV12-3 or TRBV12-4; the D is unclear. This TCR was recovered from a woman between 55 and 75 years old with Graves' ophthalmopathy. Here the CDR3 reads CASSAARSNEKLFF. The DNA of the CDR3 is TGTGCCAGCAGCGCAGCTCGGAGTAATGAAAAACTGTTTTTT.